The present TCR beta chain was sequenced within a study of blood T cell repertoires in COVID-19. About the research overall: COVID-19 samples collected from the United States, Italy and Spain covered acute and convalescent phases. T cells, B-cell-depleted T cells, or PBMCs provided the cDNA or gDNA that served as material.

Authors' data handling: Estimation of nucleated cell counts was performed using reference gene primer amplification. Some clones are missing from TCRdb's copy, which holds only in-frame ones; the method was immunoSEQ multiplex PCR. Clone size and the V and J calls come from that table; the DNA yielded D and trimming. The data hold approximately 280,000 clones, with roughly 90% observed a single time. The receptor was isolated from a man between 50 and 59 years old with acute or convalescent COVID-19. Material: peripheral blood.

Written as DNA, the CDR3 is TGCGCCAGCAACCATCCGGGGAGCTCTGGAAACACCATATATTTT. Residues: CASNHPGSSGNTIYF. The chain employs TRBV10-2 and TRBJ1-3; D is unclear. This CDR3 region has 15 residues. Germline values: CDR1 WSHSY, CDR2 SAAADI. Trimming cost V 7 bases and J 0 bases, with 13 bases left between them.